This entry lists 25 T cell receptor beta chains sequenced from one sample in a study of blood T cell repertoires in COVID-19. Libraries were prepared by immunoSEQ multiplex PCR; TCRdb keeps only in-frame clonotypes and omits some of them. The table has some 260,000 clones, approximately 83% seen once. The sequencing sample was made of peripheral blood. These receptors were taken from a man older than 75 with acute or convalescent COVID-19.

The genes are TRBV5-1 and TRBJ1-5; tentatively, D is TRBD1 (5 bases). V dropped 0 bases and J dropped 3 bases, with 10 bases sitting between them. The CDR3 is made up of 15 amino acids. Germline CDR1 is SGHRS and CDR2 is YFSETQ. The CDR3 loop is CASSLAGTANQPQHF. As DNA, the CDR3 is TGCGCCAGCAGCTTGGCCGGGACTGCCAATCAGCCCCAGCATTTT. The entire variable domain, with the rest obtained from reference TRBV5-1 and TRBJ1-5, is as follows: KAGVTQTPRYLIKTRGQQVTLSCSPISGHRSVSWYQQTPGQGLQFLFEYFSETQRNKGNFPGRFSGRQFSNSRSEMNVSTLELGDSALYLCASSLAGTANQPQHFGDGTRLSIL.

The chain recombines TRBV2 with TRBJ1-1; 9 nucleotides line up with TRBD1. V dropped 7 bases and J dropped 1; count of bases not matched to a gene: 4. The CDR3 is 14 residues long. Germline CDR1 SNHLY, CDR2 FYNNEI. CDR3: CASNDRGTNTEAFF. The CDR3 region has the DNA TGTGCCAGCAACGACAGGGGGACGAACACTGAAGCTTTCTTT.

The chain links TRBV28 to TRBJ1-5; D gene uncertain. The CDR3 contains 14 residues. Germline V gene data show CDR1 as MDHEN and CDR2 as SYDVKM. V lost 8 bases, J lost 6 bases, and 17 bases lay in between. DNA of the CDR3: TGTGCCAGCGATCGGGCAGGTCGGGGTCAGCCCCAGCATTTT. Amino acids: CASDRAGRGQPQHF.

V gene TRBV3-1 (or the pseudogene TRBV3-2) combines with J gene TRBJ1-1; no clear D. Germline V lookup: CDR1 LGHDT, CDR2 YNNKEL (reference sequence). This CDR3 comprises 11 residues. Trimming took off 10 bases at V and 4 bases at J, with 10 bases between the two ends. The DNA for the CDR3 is TGTGCCATCGTACGCGGCACTGAAGCTTTCTTT. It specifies CAIVRGTEAFF.

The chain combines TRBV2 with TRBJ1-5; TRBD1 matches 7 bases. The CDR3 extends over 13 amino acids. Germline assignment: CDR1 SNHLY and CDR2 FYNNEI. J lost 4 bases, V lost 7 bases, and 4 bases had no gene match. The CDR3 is CASTQTGNQPQHF. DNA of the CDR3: TGTGCCAGCACCCAGACAGGGAATCAGCCCCAGCATTTT.

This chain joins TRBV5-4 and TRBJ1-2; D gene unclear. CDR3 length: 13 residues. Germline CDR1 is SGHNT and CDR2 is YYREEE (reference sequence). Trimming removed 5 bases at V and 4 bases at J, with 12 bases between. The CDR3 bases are TGTGCCAGCAGTGAGGGTAGTGGCTATGGCTACACCTTC. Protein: CASSEGSGYGYTF.

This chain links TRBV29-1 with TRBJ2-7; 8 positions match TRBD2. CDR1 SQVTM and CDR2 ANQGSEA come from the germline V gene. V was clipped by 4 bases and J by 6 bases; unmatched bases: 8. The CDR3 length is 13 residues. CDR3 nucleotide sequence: TGCAGCGTTGGAGTCTCCGGGACTAGCGAGCAGTACTTC. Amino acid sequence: CSVGVSGTSEQYF.

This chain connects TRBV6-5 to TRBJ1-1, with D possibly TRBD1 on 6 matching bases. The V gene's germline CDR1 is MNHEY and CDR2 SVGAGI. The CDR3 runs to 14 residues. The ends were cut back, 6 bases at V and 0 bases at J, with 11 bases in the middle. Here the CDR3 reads CASRTGHMNTEAFF. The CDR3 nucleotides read TGTGCCAGCAGGACGGGACATATGAACACTGAAGCTTTCTTT.

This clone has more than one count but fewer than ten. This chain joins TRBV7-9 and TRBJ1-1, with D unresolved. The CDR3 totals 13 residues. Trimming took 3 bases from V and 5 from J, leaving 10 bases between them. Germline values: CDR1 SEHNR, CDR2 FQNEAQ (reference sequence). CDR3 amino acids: CASSFTPGTEAFF. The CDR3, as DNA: TGTGCCAGCAGCTTTACCCCCGGTACTGAAGCTTTCTTT.

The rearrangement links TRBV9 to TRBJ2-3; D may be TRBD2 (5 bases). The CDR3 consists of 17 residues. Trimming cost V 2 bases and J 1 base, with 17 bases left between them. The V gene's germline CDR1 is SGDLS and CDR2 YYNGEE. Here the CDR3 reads CASSVGASGSGTDTQYF. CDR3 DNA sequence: TGTGCCAGCAGCGTCGGTGCTTCGGGGAGCGGCACAGATACGCAGTATTTT.

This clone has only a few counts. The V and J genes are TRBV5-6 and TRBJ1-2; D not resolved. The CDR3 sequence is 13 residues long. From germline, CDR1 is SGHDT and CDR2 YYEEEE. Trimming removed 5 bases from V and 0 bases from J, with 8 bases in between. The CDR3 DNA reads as TGTGCCAGCAGGCGGGGAACTAACTATGGCTACACCTTC. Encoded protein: CASRRGTNYGYTF.

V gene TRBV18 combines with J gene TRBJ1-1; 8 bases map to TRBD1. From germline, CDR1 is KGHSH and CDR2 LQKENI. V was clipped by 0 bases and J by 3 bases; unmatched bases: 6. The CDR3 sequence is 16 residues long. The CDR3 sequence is CASSPPSGGIYTEAFF. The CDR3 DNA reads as TGTGCCAGCTCACCACCCTCAGGGGGCATATACACTGAAGCTTTCTTT.

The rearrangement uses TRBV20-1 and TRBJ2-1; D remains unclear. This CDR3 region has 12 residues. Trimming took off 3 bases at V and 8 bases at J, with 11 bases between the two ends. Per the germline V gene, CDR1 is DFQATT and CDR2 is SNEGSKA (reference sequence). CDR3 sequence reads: CSASRVEYEQFF. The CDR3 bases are TGCAGTGCTAGTCGGGTGGAATATGAGCAGTTCTTC.

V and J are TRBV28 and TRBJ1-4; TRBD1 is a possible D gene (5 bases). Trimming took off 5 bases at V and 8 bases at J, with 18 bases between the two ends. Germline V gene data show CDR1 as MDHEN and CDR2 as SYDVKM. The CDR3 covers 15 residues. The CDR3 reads CASSPSGGWGEKLFF. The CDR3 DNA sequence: TGTGCCAGCAGTCCCTCGGGGGGATGGGGGGAAAAACTGTTTTTT.

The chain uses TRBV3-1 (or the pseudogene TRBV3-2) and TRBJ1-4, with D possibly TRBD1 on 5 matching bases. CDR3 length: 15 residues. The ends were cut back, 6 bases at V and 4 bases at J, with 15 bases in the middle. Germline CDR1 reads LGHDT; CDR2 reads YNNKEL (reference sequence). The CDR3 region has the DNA TGTGCCAGCAGGCGATCAGGGTCGGGTAATGAAAAACTGTTTTTT. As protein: CASRRSGSGNEKLFF.

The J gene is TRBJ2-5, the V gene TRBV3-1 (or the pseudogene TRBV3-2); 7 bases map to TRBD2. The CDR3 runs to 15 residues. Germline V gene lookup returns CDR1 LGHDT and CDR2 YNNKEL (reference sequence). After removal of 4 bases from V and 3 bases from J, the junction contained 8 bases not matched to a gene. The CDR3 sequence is CASSLFGEGKETQYF. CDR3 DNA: TGTGCCAGCAGCCTTTTCGGGGAGGGCAAAGAGACCCAGTACTTC.

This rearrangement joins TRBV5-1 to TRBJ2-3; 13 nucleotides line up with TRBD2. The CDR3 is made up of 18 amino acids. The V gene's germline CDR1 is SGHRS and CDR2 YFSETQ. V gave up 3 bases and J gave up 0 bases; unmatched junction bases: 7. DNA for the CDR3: TGCGCCAGCAGCTCTAGGACTAGCGGGGGCCTTAGCACAGATACGCAGTATTTT. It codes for CASSSRTSGGLSTDTQYF.

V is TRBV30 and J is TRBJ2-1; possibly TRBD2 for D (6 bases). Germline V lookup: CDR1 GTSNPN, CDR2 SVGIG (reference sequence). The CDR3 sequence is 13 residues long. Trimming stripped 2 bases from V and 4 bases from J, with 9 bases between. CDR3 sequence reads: CAWSLRGYNEQFF. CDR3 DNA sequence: TGTGCCTGGAGTCTGCGGGGTTACAATGAGCAGTTCTTC.

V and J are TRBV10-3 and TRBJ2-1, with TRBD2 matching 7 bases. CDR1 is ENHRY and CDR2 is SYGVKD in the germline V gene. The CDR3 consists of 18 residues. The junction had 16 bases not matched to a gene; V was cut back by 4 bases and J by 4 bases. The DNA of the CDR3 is TGTGCCATCAGTGGGGCCCCCTGGGCGGGGGAAACTTACAATGAGCAGTTCTTC. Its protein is CAISGAPWAGETYNEQFF.

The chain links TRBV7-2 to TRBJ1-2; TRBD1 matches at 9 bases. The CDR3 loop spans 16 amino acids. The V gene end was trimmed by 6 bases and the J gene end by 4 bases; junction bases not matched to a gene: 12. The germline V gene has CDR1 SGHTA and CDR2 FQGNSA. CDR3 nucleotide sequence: TGTGCCAGCAGACATATACAGGGGGCGTTGGGCTATGGCTACACCTTC. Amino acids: CASRHIQGALGYGYTF.

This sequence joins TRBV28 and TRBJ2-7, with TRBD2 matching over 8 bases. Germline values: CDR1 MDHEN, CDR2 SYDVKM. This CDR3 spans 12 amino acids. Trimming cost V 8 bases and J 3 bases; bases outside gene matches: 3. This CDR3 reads CASGTSGYEQYF. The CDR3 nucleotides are TGTGCCAGCGGGACTAGTGGCTACGAGCAGTACTTC.

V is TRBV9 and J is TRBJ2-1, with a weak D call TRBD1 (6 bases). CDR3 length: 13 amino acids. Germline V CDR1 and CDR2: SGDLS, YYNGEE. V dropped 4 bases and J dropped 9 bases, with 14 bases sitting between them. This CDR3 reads CASSLTGWGEQFF. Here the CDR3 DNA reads TGTGCCAGCAGCTTAACAGGGTGGGGTGAGCAGTTCTTC.

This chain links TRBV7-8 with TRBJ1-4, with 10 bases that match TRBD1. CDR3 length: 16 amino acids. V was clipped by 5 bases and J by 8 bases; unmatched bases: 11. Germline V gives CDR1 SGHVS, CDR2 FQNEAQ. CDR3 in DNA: TGTGCCAGCAGCGATACCCTGCGGGACAGGGGAGAAAAACTGTTTTTT. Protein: CASSDTLRDRGEKLFF.

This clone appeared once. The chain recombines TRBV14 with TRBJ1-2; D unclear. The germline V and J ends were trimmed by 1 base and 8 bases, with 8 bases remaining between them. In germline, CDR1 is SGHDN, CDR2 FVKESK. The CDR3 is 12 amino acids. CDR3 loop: CASSQANSGYTF. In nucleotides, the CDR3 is TGTGCCAGCAGCCAAGCGAATAGCGGCTACACCTTC.

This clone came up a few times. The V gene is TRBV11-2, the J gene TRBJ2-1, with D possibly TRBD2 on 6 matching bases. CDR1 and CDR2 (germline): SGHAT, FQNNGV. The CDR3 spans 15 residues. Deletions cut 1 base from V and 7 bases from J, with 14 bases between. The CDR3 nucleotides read TGTGCCAGCAGCTTAGTACCGGGAGTAGGAAATGAGCAGTTCTTC. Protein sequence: CASSLVPGVGNEQFF.